The 10 T cell receptor beta chains below come from one sample, sequenced in a study of Tregs in tolerant kidney transplant recipients. The assay was immunoSEQ multiplex PCR, and TCRdb's table has in-frame clones only and misses some. The sample has roughly 50,000 clones. The sample was CD4+ T cells from blood, taken before the transplant. These receptors all come from a human donor who received a combined kidney and bone marrow transplant.

Of note for this clone: From the germline J gene comes the end of the CDR3, since the read stops 3 residues before it. The sample contains more than one DNA sequence encoding this CDR3. This chain connects TRBV7-2 to TRBJ2-5, with TRBD1 matching 10 bases. Germline trimming cut 5 bases from V and 4 bases from J; bases unmatched to any gene: 7. The CDR3 runs to 15 residues. CDR1 and CDR2 from the germline V gene are SGHTA and FQGNSA. The sequenced CDR3 bases are TGTGCCAGCAGCCGACAGGGGGCGGGGGGAGAGACC. It codes for CASSRQGAGGET. The complete CDR3 protein is CASSRQGAGGETQYF.

As for this clone: At one end the junction does not follow the germline gene, possibly because of a read error. Sequencing ends 3 residues short of the CDR3 end; the germline J gene provides the rest. J is TRBJ1-1 and V is TRBV18; 7 bases are a match to TRBD1. CDR3 length: 15 amino acids. Germline CDR1 is KGHSH and CDR2 is LQKENI. CDR3 bases read: TGTGCCAGCTCACCCCTACAGGGGCAGAACGCTGAA. As protein: CASSPLQGQNAE. The whole CDR3 protein is CASSPLQGQNAEAFF.

With regard to this clone: Read coverage stops 3 residues before the CDR3 terminus; the germline J gene supplies the remainder. This chain connects TRBV13 to TRBJ2-5; TRBD1 might be the D (6 bases). Trimming removed 10 bases at V and 1 base at J, with 10 bases between. The CDR3 has 12 amino acids. Germline CDR1 is PRHDT and CDR2 is FYEKMQ (reference sequence). The sequenced part of the CDR3 DNA is TGTGCCACACAGGGATCCCAAGAGACC. Amino acid sequence: CATQGSQET. The complete CDR3 protein is CATQGSQETQYF.

As regards this clone: The CDR3 end falls 3 residues outside the read, so it is completed with the germline J gene. The rearrangement links TRBV23-1 to TRBJ1-2; possibly TRBD1 for D (5 bases). TRBV23-1 qualifies as an ORF whose function is uncertain. Trimming cost V 2 bases and J 4 bases, with 14 bases left between them. This CDR3 has 15 amino acids. CDR3 protein: CASSQATPGSYGYTF. Partial CDR3 DNA: TGCGCCAGCAGTCAAGCGACCCCAGGGAGCTATGGC.

With regard to this clone: The read finishes 3 residues shy of the CDR3 end, and the germline J gene is used to complete it. The genes are TRBV6-4 and TRBJ2-5; 8 positions match TRBD2. The CDR3 totals 14 residues. With 6 bases clipped from V and 2 bases from J, the junction kept 5 bases outside the gene matches. Per the germline V gene, CDR1 is MRHNA and CDR2 is SNTAGT. The CDR3 DNA, read in part, is TGTGCCAGCAGACCCGGGGGGGAACAAGAGACC. Residues: CASRPGGEQET. The entire CDR3 protein is CASRPGGEQETQYF.

As to this clone: Read coverage stops 3 residues before the CDR3 terminus; the germline J gene supplies the remainder. The rearrangement links TRBV20-1 to TRBJ1-2; TRBD1 aligns across 8 bases. Germline V CDR1 and CDR2: DFQATT, SNEGSKA (reference sequence). CDR3 size: 11 residues. Here the CDR3 reads CSVRGRVGYTF. CDR3 DNA, as far as it was read: TGCAGTGTCAGGGGGCGGGTGGGC.

The CDR3 loop reads CASSLGLAGAGGYTF. CDR3 DNA, as far as it was read: TGTGCCAGCAGCTTAGGATTGGCGGGGGCAGGTGGC. The J gene is TRBJ1-2, the V gene TRBV7-2, with D perhaps matching TRBD1 (6 bases). The sequenced fragment ends 3 residues before the CDR3 boundary, so the rest is inferred from the germline J gene. CDR1 is SGHTA and CDR2 is FQGNSA in the germline V gene. V gave up 1 base and J gave up 7 bases, with 16 bases separating them. The CDR3 consists of 15 residues.

Concerning this clone: The CDR3 end is not reached by the read, which stops 3 residues before it; the germline J gene fills it in. This chain joins TRBV7-2 and TRBJ1-2, with 7 positions matching TRBD1. The junction had 8 bases not matched to a gene; V was cut back by 6 bases and J by 4 bases. This CDR3 spans 14 amino acids. Germline lookup yields CDR1 SGHTA and CDR2 FQGNSA. The CDR3 DNA, read in part, is TGTGCCAGCAGTCAACGGACAGGTCCCTATGGC. Its translation: CASSQRTGPYG. The complete CDR3 protein is CASSQRTGPYGYTF.

A remark on this clone: Coverage ceases 3 residues before the CDR3 finishes, and the germline J gene fills in the end. V usage is TRBV5-1 and J usage is TRBJ2-1; D not certain. Looked up from germline, CDR1 is SGHRS and CDR2 is YFSETQ. There are 15 residues in the CDR3. V lost 4 bases to trimming and J lost 2 bases, with 13 bases between them. CDR3 DNA, as far as it was read: TGCGCCAGCAGCCCAACAGTTGTCACCTACAATGAG. Amino acids: CASSPTVVTYNE. The CDR3 in its entirety is CASSPTVVTYNEQFF.

Concerning this clone: The read comes to an end 3 residues before the CDR3 does, leaving the germline J gene to fill in the end. This chain links TRBV7-2 with TRBJ1-2; TRBD1 agrees at 9 bases. In germline, CDR1 is SGHTA, CDR2 FQGNSA. After removal of 5 bases from V and 7 bases from J, the junction contained 8 bases not matched to a gene. The CDR3 runs to 14 residues. The part of the CDR3 DNA that was read is TGTGCCAGCAGCAAGGGGGACAGGGTTGGTGGC. Its translation: CASSKGDRVGG. The entire CDR3 protein is CASSKGDRVGGYTF.